A single sample is the source of the 6 T cell receptor beta chains below, sequenced in a study of cytomegalovirus exposure and HLA in healthy donors. Both 60 Vbeta primers and 13 Jbeta primers went into the PCR. The assay was immunoSEQ multiplex PCR, and TCRdb's table has in-frame clones only and misses some. The sample includes some 120,000 clones, under 80% of them seen just once. Sequencing was done on a sample of PBMCs. The receptors were gathered from a man aged 35-49 years in good health and CMV-seropositive.

V is TRBV7-2 and J is TRBJ2-7, with TRBD2 identical over 13 bases. The CDR3 covers 15 residues. After removal of 5 bases from V and 2 bases from J, the junction contained 3 bases not matched to a gene. CDR1 and CDR2 (germline): SGHTA, FQGNSA. CDR3: CASSQTSGRAYEQYF. The CDR3 DNA reads as TGTGCCAGCAGCCAAACTAGCGGGAGGGCCTACGAGCAGTACTTC.

The chain is built from TRBV19 and TRBJ1-2; D unresolved. V was shortened by 5 bases and J by 5 bases, with 12 bases between the two germline ends. The CDR3 extends over 13 amino acids. Germline-derived CDR1 and CDR2 are LNHDA and SQIVND (reference sequence). The CDR3 nucleotides are TGTGCCAGTAGTCCCAGTTCACCGTATGGCTACACCTTC. Residues: CASSPSSPYGYTF.

The CDR3 is CASSQDPTSGRPYEQYF. The CDR3 DNA reads TGTGCCAGCAGCCAAGATCCGACTAGCGGGAGACCCTACGAGCAGTACTTC. The rearrangement uses TRBV4-2 and TRBJ2-7; 12 bases are shared with TRBD2. The CDR3 runs to 17 residues. Looked up from germline, CDR1 is LGHNA and CDR2 is YNFKEQ. The ends lost 0 bases at V and 2 bases at J; junction bases unmatched: 5.

This clone was found once. This chain uses TRBV4-2 with TRBJ2-5, with 7 nucleotides matching TRBD1. The tail of the sequence fits TRBJ2-7 better, so the J call may be wrong. This CDR3 spans 16 amino acids. Germline V gene lookup returns CDR1 LGHNA and CDR2 YNFKEQ. CDR3 residues: CASSQVGQVGSYEQYF. The CDR3 region has the DNA TGTGCCAGCAGCCAAGTTGGACAGGTCGGTTCCTACGAGCAGTACTTC.

The chain is built from TRBV4-2 and TRBJ1-5; D is uncertain. The CDR3 sequence is 15 residues long. V was pared by 1 base and J by 0 bases, with 7 bases between. CDR1 LGHNA and CDR2 YNFKEQ come from the germline V gene. The CDR3 DNA follows: TGTGCCAGCAGCCAAGCACAGAATAGCAATCAGCCCCAGCATTTT. Its translation is CASSQAQNSNQPQHF.

The CDR3, as DNA: TGTGCTAGTGGGACAATAGAGAGCTCTGGGGCCAACGTCCTGACTTTC. This gives the protein CASGTIESSGANVLTF. The gene calls are TRBV12-5 and TRBJ2-6; no clear D gene. There are 16 residues in the CDR3. From germline, CDR1 is LGHNT and CDR2 FRNRAP. Trimming left V 6 bases short and J 0 bases short, with 12 bases between. Full variable domain (rest looked up from reference TRBV12-5 and TRBJ2-6): DARVTQTPRHKVTEMGQEVTMRCQPILGHNTVFWYRQTMMQGLELLAYFRNRAPLDDSGMPKDRFSAEMPDATLATLKIQPSEPRDSAVYFCASGTIESSGANVLTFGAGSRLTVL.